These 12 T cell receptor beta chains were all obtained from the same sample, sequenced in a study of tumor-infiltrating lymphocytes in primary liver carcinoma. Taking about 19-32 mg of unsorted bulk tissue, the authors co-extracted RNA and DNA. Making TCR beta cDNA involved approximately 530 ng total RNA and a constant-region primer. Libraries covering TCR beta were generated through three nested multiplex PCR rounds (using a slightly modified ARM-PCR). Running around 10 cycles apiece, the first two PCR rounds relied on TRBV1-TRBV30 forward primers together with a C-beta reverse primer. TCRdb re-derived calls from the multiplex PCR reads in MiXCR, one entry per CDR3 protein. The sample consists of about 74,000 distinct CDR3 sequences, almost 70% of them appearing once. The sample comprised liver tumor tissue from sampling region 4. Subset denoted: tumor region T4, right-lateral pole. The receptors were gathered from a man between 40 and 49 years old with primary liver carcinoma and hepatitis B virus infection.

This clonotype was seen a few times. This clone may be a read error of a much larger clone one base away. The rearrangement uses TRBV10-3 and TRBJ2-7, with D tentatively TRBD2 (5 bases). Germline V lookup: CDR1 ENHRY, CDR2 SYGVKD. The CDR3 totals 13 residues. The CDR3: CAISETSSDERYF. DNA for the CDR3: TGTGCCATCAGTGAAACGAGTAGCGACGAGCGGTACTTC.

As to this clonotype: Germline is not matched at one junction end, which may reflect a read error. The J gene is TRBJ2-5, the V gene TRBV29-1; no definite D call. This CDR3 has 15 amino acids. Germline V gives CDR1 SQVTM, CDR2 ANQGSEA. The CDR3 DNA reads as TGCAGCGTTTGGGCGGCAGGAGTGGGCCAAGAGACCCACTGCTTC. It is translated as CSVWAAGVGQETHCF.

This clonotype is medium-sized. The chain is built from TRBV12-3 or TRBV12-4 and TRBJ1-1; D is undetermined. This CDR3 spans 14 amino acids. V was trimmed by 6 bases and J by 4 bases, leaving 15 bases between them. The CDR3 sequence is CASSLAHLSTEAFF. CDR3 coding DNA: TGTGCCAGCAGCCTAGCCCATCTTAGCACTGAAGCTTTCTTT.

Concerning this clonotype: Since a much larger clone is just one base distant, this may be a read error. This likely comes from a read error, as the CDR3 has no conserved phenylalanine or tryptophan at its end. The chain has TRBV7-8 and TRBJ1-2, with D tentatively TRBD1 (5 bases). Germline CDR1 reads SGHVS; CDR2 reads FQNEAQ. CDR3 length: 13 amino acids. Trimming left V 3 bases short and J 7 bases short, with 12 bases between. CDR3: CASSLHRDGGYTS. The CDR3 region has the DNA TGTGCCAGCAGCTTGCACCGGGACGGTGGCTACACCTCC.

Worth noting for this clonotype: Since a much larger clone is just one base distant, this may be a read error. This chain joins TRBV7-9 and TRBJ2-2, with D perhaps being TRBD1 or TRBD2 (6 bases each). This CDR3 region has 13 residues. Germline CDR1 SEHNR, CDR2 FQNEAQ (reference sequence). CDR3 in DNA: TGTGCCAGCAGCCAAGGGGGGACCGGGGAGCTGGTTTTT. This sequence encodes CASSQGGTGELVF.

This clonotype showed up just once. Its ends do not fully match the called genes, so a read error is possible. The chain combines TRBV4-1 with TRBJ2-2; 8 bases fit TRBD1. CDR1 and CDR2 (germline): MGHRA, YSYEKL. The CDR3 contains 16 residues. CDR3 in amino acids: CASRQDRGTGIVELFF. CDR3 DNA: TGCGCCAGCAGGCAAGATAGGGGGACAGGTATCGTGGAGCTGTTTTTT.

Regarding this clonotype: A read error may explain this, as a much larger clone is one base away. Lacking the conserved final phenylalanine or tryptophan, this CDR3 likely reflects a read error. The CDR3 loop reads CSAEGTVQETQYI. The CDR3 coding sequence is TGCAGCGCTGAAGGGACGGTACAAGAGACCCAGTACATC. The chain combines TRBV29-1 with TRBJ2-5; D could derive from TRBD1 or TRBD2 (5 bases each). The CDR3 contains 13 residues. The germline CDR1 and CDR2 sequences are SQVTM and ANQGSEA.

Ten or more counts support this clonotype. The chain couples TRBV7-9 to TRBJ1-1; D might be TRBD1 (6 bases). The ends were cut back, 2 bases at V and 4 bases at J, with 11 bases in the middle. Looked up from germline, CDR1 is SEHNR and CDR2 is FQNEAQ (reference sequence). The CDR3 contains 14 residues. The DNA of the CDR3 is TGTGCCAGCAGCTTACAACAGGGAGCCACTGAAGCTTTCTTT. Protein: CASSLQQGATEAFF. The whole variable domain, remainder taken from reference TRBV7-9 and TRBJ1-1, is DTGVSQNPRHKITKRGQNVTFRCDPISEHNRLYWYRQTLGQGPEFLTYFQNEAQLEKSRLLSDRFSAERPKGSFSTLEIQRTEQGDSAMYLCASSLQQGATEAFFGQGTRLTVV.

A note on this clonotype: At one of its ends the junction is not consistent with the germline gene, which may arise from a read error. In DNA, the CDR3 is TGTGCCAGCAGCTTATTCGTTGGACTAGTGGGAGGGGGGTACGAGCCGTACTTC. Encoded protein: CASSLFVGLVGGGYEPYF. The chain is built from TRBV11-2 and TRBJ2-7; the D gene is possibly TRBD2 (7 bases). CDR1 and CDR2 (germline): SGHAT, FQNNGV. There are 18 residues in the CDR3.

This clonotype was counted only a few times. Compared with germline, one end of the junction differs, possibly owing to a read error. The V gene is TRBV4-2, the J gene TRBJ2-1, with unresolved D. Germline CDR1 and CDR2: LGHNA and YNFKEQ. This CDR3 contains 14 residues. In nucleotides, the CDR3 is TGTGCCAACAGCCAAGGTATTGCGATGGATGAGCAGTTCTTC. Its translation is CANSQGIAMDEQFF.

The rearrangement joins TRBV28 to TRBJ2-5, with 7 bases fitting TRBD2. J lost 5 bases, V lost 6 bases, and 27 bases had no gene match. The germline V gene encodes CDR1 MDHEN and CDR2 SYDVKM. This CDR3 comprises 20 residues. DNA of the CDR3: TGTGCCAGCAGCTATGAGAGACTAGCCAAGATCCAACGCGAAGTGGAGACCCAGTACTTC. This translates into CASSYERLAKIQREVETQYF.

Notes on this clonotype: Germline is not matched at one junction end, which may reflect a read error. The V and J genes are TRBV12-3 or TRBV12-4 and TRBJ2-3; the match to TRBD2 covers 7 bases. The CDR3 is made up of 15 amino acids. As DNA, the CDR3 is TGTCCCAGCAGTTTCAGACTAGCTGGGACAGATACGCAGTATTTT. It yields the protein CPSSFRLAGTDTQYF.